The clone carrying this T cell receptor beta chain was seen once. The data were taken from a study of T cell changes during pregnancy in multiple sclerosis. TCRdb's copy holds only in-frame clones and misses some; the assay was immunoSEQ multiplex PCR. The sample includes 79,000 or so clones, approximately 90% of them seen just once. There are 15 residues in the CDR3. V lost 5 bases and J lost 4; bases outside the gene matches: 8. Per germline, CDR1 SGHVS and CDR2 FQNEAQ. The chain employs TRBV7-8 and TRBJ2-1; 7 bases are a match to TRBD2. This receptor was identified in a female donor in good health, enrolled as a control in a pregnancy study. The sample consisted of peripheral blood, taken in the first trimester of pregnancy. In nucleotides, the CDR3 is TGTGCCAGCAGCGTTATGCGGGGGAGTTACAATGAGCAGTTCTTC. This codes for CASSVMRGSYNEQFF.